This TCR beta chain was sequenced in a study of beta chain features in type 1 diabetes. As concerns this clone: Its cognate antigen is unknown.

Study-wide results and limits: Moderately but significantly shorter TCRB CDR3s were found in Type 1 diabetes patients in all four CD4+ subsets.

Investigators reverse transcribed all isolated RNA, so they sequenced expressed TCRB transcripts. Some clones are missing from TCRdb's copy, which holds only in-frame ones; the method was immunoSEQ multiplex PCR. This sample carries about 260,000 clones, 20% of them seen once, and the ten largest clones take 0.028%. The V and J ends lost 3 bases and 4 bases respectively, with 4 bases between them. The CDR3 has 12 amino acids. CDR1 is MDHEN, CDR2 SYDVKM, per germline. The TCR comes from a middle-aged woman with type 1 diabetes. The rearrangement links TRBV28 to TRBJ2-1; D gene uncertain. The sequencing sample was made of naive CD4+ T cells from blood. CDR3 amino acids: CASSLRYNEQFF. The CDR3 DNA follows: TGTGCCAGCAGTTTGCGGTACAATGAGCAGTTCTTC. The whole variable domain, remainder taken from reference TRBV28 and TRBJ2-1, is DVKVTQSSRYLVKRTGEKVFLECVQDMDHENMFWYRQDPGLGLRLIYFSYDVKMKEKGDIPEGYSVSREKKERFSLILESASTNQTSMYLCASSLRYNEQFFGPGTRLTVL.